A single sample gave rise to the 24 T cell receptor beta chains below, sequenced in a study of human T cells and chemical hapten exposure. TCRdb processed the RACE reads anew with MiXCR; each CDR3 protein has one entry. The sample lists almost 40,000 distinct CDR3 sequences; around 9.5% were seen once. Time point here: patch test 3, about 24 weeks after DPC sensitization. Treatment indicated: therapeutic diphenylcyclopropenone sensitization with weekly scalp DPC. Whole blood that had not been fractionated was the source of extracted total RNA. Specimen: whole blood, collected in connection with sensitization to the hapten diphenylcyclopropenone (DPC). Receptor source: a man aged 50-60 years with alopecia areata. Some clones in this sample may be carry-over from other donors' samples.

There are many counts of this clonotype. This chain links TRBV30 with TRBJ2-7; 8 nucleotides agree with TRBD1. Germline CDR1 reads GTSNPN; CDR2 reads SVGIG (reference sequence). Germline trimming cut 5 bases from V and 9 bases from J; bases unmatched to any gene: 6. CDR3 size: 11 residues. CDR3 sequence: CAWGQGRWQYF. Here the CDR3 DNA reads TGTGCCTGGGGACAGGGTCGGTGGCAGTACTTC.

This clonotype was observed a few times. The V gene is TRBV3-1, the J gene TRBJ2-5, with TRBD1 matching over 7 bases. Germline CDR1 is LGHDT and CDR2 is YNNKEL (reference sequence). The CDR3 is 15 amino acids. V dropped 4 bases and J dropped 2; count of bases not matched to a gene: 7. The CDR3 DNA reads as TGTGCCAGCAGCCCCGACAGGGACGCACAAGAGACCCAGTACTTC. It yields the protein CASSPDRDAQETQYF.

The rearrangement links TRBV29-1 to TRBJ2-7; 8 bases map to TRBD1. This CDR3 has 14 amino acids. The J segment lost 3 bases and the V segment lost 4 bases, leaving 8 bases of the junction unmatched. Germline CDR1 reads SQVTM; CDR2 reads ANQGSEA. The CDR3 here is CSVGVQGEDYEQYF. DNA of the CDR3: TGCAGCGTTGGGGTACAGGGGGAGGACTACGAGCAGTACTTC.

The sample holds many counts of this clonotype. This chain links TRBV29-1 with TRBJ1-1, with a tentative D call TRBD1 (5 bases). The CDR3 consists of 15 residues. The V end lost 2 bases, the J end lost 4 bases, and 17 bases lay between the germline ends. The germline V gene encodes CDR1 SQVTM and CDR2 ANQGSEA. This CDR3 is CSVEHGQGIVTEAFF. The CDR3 DNA sequence: TGCAGCGTTGAACACGGGCAGGGAATCGTCACTGAAGCTTTCTTT.

The CDR3 protein is CASSLGGENTEAFF. DNA for the CDR3: TGTGCCAGCAGCTTAGGAGGCGAGAACACTGAAGCTTTCTTT. The chain employs TRBV7-6 and TRBJ1-1; D is undetermined. Trimming stripped 1 base from V and 1 base from J, with 7 bases between. This CDR3 comprises 14 residues. The V gene's germline CDR1 is SGHVS and CDR2 FNYEAQ.

This clonotype was seen repeatedly, ten times or more. The CDR3: CSARSLAPEQYF. The CDR3 DNA follows: TGCAGTGCTAGATCGCTAGCGCCCGAGCAGTACTTC. This chain links TRBV20-1 with TRBJ2-7; D is perhaps TRBD2 (6 bases). Germline V CDR1 and CDR2: DFQATT, SNEGSKA (reference sequence). The CDR3 contains 12 residues. V was cut by 2 bases and J by 6 bases, with 11 bases left in between.

Only a few counts were recorded for this clonotype. J is TRBJ1-1 and V is TRBV29-1; D unresolved. CDR1 is SQVTM and CDR2 is ANQGSEA in the germline V gene. V lost 7 bases, J lost 0 bases, and 3 bases lay in between. This CDR3 spans 10 amino acids. In nucleotides, the CDR3 is TGCAGCGGGGTGAACACTGAAGCTTTCTTT. It translates to CSGVNTEAFF.

The gene calls are TRBV6-5 and TRBJ2-1; 12 nucleotides match TRBD2. The CDR3 totals 15 residues. Germline loops: CDR1 MNHEY, CDR2 SVGAGI. The ends lost 9 bases at V and 10 bases at J; junction bases unmatched: 13. In DNA, the CDR3 is TGTGCCAGTCTTTCCGGCACTAGCGGGAGGTGGGAGCAGTTCTTC. It yields the protein CASLSGTSGRWEQFF.

The chain is built from TRBV28 and TRBJ2-6; D gene ambiguous. Germline values: CDR1 MDHEN, CDR2 SYDVKM. V lost 3 bases and J 0 bases, leaving 9 bases between the germline ends. The CDR3 is 16 amino acids. The CDR3 nucleotides are TGTGCCAGCAGTTTTGCATGCTTCTCTGGGGCCAACGTCCTGACTTTC. It is translated as CASSFACFSGANVLTF.

This clonotype has a single count. The V and J genes are TRBV10-2 and TRBJ2-1; no clear D gene. The germline gives CDR1 WSHSY, CDR2 SAAADI. Trimming took off 5 bases at V and 5 bases at J, with 4 bases between the two ends. This CDR3 region has 11 residues. The CDR3 nucleotides are TGCGCCAGCAGTATGGACAATGAGCAGTTCTTC. Amino acid sequence: CASSMDNEQFF.

The table lists this clonotype with many counts. This chain connects TRBV7-9 to TRBJ2-2; no firm D call. Germline CDR1 SEHNR, CDR2 FQNEAQ (reference sequence). The CDR3 has 16 amino acids. V lost 5 bases and J lost 2, with 15 bases in between. Here the CDR3 reads CASSLTPGPNTGELFF. The CDR3 DNA follows: TGTGCCAGCAGCCTCACTCCCGGGCCAAACACCGGGGAGCTGTTTTTT.

This clonotype has more than one count but fewer than ten. The V gene is TRBV7-2, the J gene TRBJ2-1, with 7 bases identical to TRBD2. J was trimmed by 4 bases and V by 1 base; bases with no gene match: 7. The CDR3 loop spans 16 amino acids. Germline CDR1 and CDR2: SGHTA and FQGNSA. In DNA, the CDR3 is TGTGCCAGCAGCTTAGTGTGGTCTAGCGGATACAATGAGCAGTTCTTC. It is translated as CASSLVWSSGYNEQFF.

Comments on this clonotype: A much bigger clone sits one base away, suggesting this may be a read error. The J gene is TRBJ2-3, the V gene TRBV11-2, with 7 bases fitting TRBD2. Germline V gene sequence: CDR1 SGHAT, CDR2 FQNNGV. The CDR3 loop spans 16 amino acids. The DNA of the CDR3 is TGTGCCAGCAGCCGAGATGGGGCGACTAGCACAGAAACGCAGTATTTT. Protein: CASSRDGATSTETQYF.

This clonotype was seen many times. This rearrangement joins TRBV12-3 or TRBV12-4 to TRBJ1-1; D remains unclear. Trimming took off 0 bases at V and 6 bases at J, with 11 bases between the two ends. This CDR3 comprises 14 residues. CDR3 bases: TGTGCCAGCAGTTTAGCGCCTTCGGGCGCTGAAGCTTTCTTT. Its protein is CASSLAPSGAEAFF.

The V and J genes are TRBV27 and TRBJ1-6, with TRBD1 matching 7 bases. Trimming removed 7 bases from V and 9 bases from J; junction bases left unmatched: 18. Germline CDR1 reads MNHEY; CDR2 reads SMNVEV (reference sequence). The CDR3 is 17 residues long. As DNA, the CDR3 is TGTGCCAGCACTCGTCAGATCCGGACAGGACTATCTTCACCCCTCCACTTT. This gives the protein CASTRQIRTGLSSPLHF.

This clonotype was recorded many times. The chain combines TRBV20-1 with TRBJ2-1, with TRBD2 identical over 11 bases. The trim removed 4 bases at V and 2 bases at J, leaving 4 bases unmatched. Germline-derived CDR1 and CDR2 are DFQATT and SNEGSKA (reference sequence). The CDR3 contains 15 residues. The CDR3 region is CSATLAGGPYNEQFF. The CDR3 nucleotides read TGCAGTGCTACCTTAGCGGGAGGGCCCTACAATGAGCAGTTCTTC.

The chain employs TRBV28 and TRBJ2-5; 10 nucleotides match TRBD2. Trimming took 2 bases from V and 2 from J; bases not matched to a gene: 2. CDR1 and CDR2 (germline): MDHEN, SYDVKM. The CDR3 spans 15 residues. CDR3 residues: CASSLSGRGQETQYF. The CDR3 nucleotides read TGTGCCAGCAGTTTAAGCGGGAGGGGGCAAGAGACCCAGTACTTC.

This clonotype occurred many times. The chain is built from TRBV7-9 and TRBJ2-7; 8 nucleotides match TRBD1. Germline V gene lookup returns CDR1 SEHNR and CDR2 FQNEAQ (reference sequence). The CDR3 loop spans 14 amino acids. V shed 5 bases, J shed 1 base, and the junction held 4 bases outside the gene matches. The CDR3 protein is CASSPRQGSYEQYF. CDR3 coding DNA: TGTGCCAGCAGCCCTAGACAGGGGTCCTACGAGCAGTACTTC. Variable domain in full (rest from reference TRBV7-9 and TRBJ2-7): DTGVSQNPRHKITKRGQNVTFRCDPISEHNRLYWYRQTLGQGPEFLTYFQNEAQLEKSRLLSDRFSAERPKGSFSTLEIQRTEQGDSAMYLCASSPRQGSYEQYFGPGTRLTVT.

This clonotype has only a few counts. This chain joins TRBV6-5 and TRBJ1-2; D not resolved. The CDR3 contains 13 residues. Germline V gene lookup returns CDR1 MNHEY and CDR2 SVGAGI. V lost 0 bases and J 4 bases, leaving 6 bases between the germline ends. The CDR3 bases are TGTGCCAGCAGTTACTCGATCGGCTATGGCTACACCTTC. Encoded protein: CASSYSIGYGYTF.

This clonotype was recorded many times. The rearrangement uses TRBV19 and TRBJ2-7; weak D call: TRBD1 (5 bases). The germline V gene encodes CDR1 LNHDA and CDR2 SQIVND (reference sequence). The CDR3 is made up of 14 amino acids. V lost 5 bases, J lost 6 bases, and 17 bases lay in between. CDR3 residues: CASSFSAGSAEQYF. In DNA form, the CDR3 reads TGTGCCAGTAGTTTTTCGGCAGGGTCCGCCGAGCAGTACTTC.

This clonotype was detected only a few times. The V call is TRBV29-1, the J call TRBJ2-3, with D perhaps being TRBD1 or TRBD2 (6 bases each). The V gene lost 3 bases and the J gene lost 4 bases, with 14 bases spanning the gap. This CDR3 is 14 amino acids long. The germline gives CDR1 SQVTM, CDR2 ANQGSEA. CDR3: CSVDPGANADTQYF. In DNA form, the CDR3 reads TGCAGCGTTGATCCGGGGGCTAATGCAGATACGCAGTATTTT.

This clonotype was observed at least ten times. The CDR3 nucleotides read TGCGCCAGCAGCCAAGACTGGCCCCTGGGCTATGGCTACACCTTC. It specifies CASSQDWPLGYGYTF. The chain uses TRBV4-1 and TRBJ1-2; D not certain. Germline CDR1 and CDR2: MGHRA and YSYEKL. V dropped 0 bases and J dropped 4 bases, with 12 bases sitting between them. This CDR3 has 15 residues.

Worth noting for this clonotype: A junction boundary mismatches the germline segment, possibly from a read error. J is TRBJ2-1 and V is TRBV7-7; 9 positions agree with TRBD2. This CDR3 contains 18 residues. Germline loops: CDR1 SSHAT, CDR2 FNYEAQ (reference sequence). The CDR3 DNA sequence: TGTGCTAGCAGCCCTCATTTATTGGCAGCGGGAGGTAGCAATGAGCAGTTCTTC. This encodes CASSPHLLAAGGSNEQFF.

The CDR3 sequence: CASSLDGGRKGDTQYF. CDR3 nucleotide sequence: TGTGCCAGCAGCCTTGACGGGGGGAGAAAGGGAGATACGCAGTATTTT. V gene TRBV7-7 combines with J gene TRBJ2-3; 7 positions agree with TRBD2. Germline CDR1 is SSHAT and CDR2 is FNYEAQ (reference sequence). The CDR3 totals 16 residues. V dropped 5 bases and J dropped 5; count of bases not matched to a gene: 13.